This T cell receptor (beta chain) was captured in a study of cytomegalovirus exposure and HLA in healthy donors (TCRdb year 2017). About the full investigation: According to a later analysis, one platform produced both the 120 validation repertoires and the roughly 640 repertoires of the first cohort. The study aimed to test whether cataloging public T cell receptors could reveal signatures of past pathogen exposure. A separate validation cohort of about 110 different subjects was used in addition to the 666-subject first cohort. The study combined high-throughput TCR immunosequencing, statistical association of individual TCRs with disease status, and machine learning to predict cytomegalovirus infection status.

Donors formed part of the validation cohort, which comprised 120 or so subjects and was distinct from the first cohort of several hundred subjects. Libraries were made using the immunoSEQ multiplex PCR assay. As for how the authors treated the data: A statistical classification framework was developed to diagnose cytomegalovirus status using the catalog of TCR beta chain sequences. TCRdb stores this immuneACCESS table with in-frame sequences only. Part of the clones is absent; in the studies checked, under half of the shortfall reflects unresolved V genes, and no reason is known for the rest. Clonal size and the V and J genes are those of that table, whereas D and trimming came from the DNA. Across this sample there are tens of thousands of clones, with approximately 91% seen only once. Jointly, the top ten make up just over 3% of the sample. Counted from cysteine to phenylalanine, this CDR3 has 13 amino acids. CDR3 DNA is the only sequence kept; it has 39 bases, read in frame from the first base. The V end loses 4 bases and the J end loses 3 bases, and a stretch of 9 bases separates them. Looking up the germline V gene yields CDR1 SGHRS and CDR2 YFSETQ.

This clone occurred a few times. This clone's antigen is unknown. No much larger clone is present one base from it, and per-base qualities are unavailable. Beyond this particular receptor, the publication reports: In vitro tests confirmed that a few of the cytomegalovirus-associated TCR beta chains recognize cytomegalovirus antigens. The validation cohort had no HLA typing available for a later analysis, so co-occurrence within that cohort was assessed over all 120 or so repertoires. The authors suggested that the approach could potentially be generalized to other disease states and immunological phenotypes. Of the cluster scores, about 94% were above 0 in a later analysis, which found that TCRs clustered in the first cohort also tended to co-occur in the approximately 120 validation repertoires. The study listed 150 to 200 TCR beta chains as associated with cytomegalovirus. While some public TCRs were present in many individuals, most TCR sequences turned up only very rarely across donors. The classifier was reported to diagnose cytomegalovirus status with high specificity and sensitivity in both the original cohort and the validation cohort.

What was sequenced was PBMCs. The source is a man in his late teens or twenties in good health and CMV-seronegative. Here the chain combines TRBV5-1 and TRBJ2-3, with TRBD1 perhaps the D gene, on 5 matching bases. Here is the DNA: TGCGCCAGCAGCAGGGGATATACAGATACGCAGTATTTT. Protein translation: CASSRGYTDTQYF.